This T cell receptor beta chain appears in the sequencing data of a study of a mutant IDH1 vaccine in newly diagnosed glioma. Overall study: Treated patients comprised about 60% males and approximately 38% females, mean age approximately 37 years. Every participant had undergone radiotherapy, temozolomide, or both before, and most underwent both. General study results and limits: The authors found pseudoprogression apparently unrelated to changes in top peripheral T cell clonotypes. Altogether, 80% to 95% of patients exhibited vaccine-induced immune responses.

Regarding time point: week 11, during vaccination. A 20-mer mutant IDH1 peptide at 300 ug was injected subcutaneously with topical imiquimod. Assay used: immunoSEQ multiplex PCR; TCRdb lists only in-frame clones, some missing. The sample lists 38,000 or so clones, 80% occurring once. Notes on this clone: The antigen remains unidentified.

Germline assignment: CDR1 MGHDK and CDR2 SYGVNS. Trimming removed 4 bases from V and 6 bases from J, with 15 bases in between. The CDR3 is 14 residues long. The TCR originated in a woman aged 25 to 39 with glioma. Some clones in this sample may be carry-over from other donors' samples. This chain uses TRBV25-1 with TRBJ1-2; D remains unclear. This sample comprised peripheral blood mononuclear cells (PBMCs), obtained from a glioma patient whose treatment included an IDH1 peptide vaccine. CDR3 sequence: CASSAPKGLNGYTF. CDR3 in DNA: TGTGCCAGCAGTGCTCCTAAGGGCCTCAATGGCTACACCTTC.